This T cell receptor beta chain was identified in a study of T cell repertoires in cytomegalovirus infection. Study-level information: It was the public TCR beta signatures that indicated both CMV infection and matching HLA type. Whole-study results and caveats: Carriage of CMV together with the relevant HLA was identifiable through cumulative public TCR beta family frequency. In two of eight donors, the top clonotype was HLA-C-restricted CMV-specific.

Germline loops: CDR1 LGHNA, CDR2 YSLEER. The CDR3 consists of 14 residues. One entry per CDR3 protein results from TCRdb running MiXCR on the reads. The sample yields roughly 700,000 distinct CDR3 sequences, 30% to 35% seen once. As concerns this clonotype: The antigen is unknown. Germline and junction disagree at one end, which may indicate a read error.

This rearrangement joins TRBV4-3 to TRBJ1-5, with no clear D. The sequence was obtained from a human donor in good health (CMV status not recorded). Some clones in this sample may be carry-over from other donors' samples. This specimen was cultured PBMCs, taken from culture after CMV antigen stimulation. CDR3 region: CASSQEWGNQPKHF. The CDR3 coding sequence is TGCGCCAGCAGCCAAGAGTGGGGAAATCAGCCCAAGCATTTT.